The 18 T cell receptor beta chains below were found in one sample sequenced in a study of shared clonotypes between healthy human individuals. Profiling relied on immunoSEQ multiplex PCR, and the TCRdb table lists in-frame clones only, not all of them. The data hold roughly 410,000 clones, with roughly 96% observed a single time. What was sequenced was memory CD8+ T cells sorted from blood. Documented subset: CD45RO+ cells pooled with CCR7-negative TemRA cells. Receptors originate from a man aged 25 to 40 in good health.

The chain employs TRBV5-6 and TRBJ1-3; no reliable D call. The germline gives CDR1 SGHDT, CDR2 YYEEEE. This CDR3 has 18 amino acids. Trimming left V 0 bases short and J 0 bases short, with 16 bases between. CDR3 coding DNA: TGTGCCAGCAGCTTGGGTGGAGGAGGTTCCCCCTCTGGAAACACCATATATTTT. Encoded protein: CASSLGGGGSPSGNTIYF.

CDR3: CASSLPGKSSYEQYF. CDR3 DNA: TGTGCCAGCAGCTTACCCGGGAAGAGCTCCTACGAGCAGTACTTC. The chain recombines TRBV11-1 with TRBJ2-7; a possible D gene is TRBD2 (5 bases). The CDR3 has 15 residues. Germline-derived CDR1 and CDR2 are SGHAT and FQDESV (reference sequence). The V end lost 2 bases, the J end lost 0 bases, and 11 bases lay between the germline ends.

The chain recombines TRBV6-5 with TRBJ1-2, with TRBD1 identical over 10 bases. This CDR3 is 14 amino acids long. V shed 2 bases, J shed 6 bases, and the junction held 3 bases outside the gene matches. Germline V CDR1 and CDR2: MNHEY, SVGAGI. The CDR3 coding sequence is TGTGCCAGCAGTTACCGAGACAGGGGGCATGGCTACACCTTC. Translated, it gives CASSYRDRGHGYTF.

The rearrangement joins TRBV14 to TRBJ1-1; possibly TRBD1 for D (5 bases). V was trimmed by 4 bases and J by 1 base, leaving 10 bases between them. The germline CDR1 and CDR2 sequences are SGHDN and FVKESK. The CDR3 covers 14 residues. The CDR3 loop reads CASSPIGENTEAFF. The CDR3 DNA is TGTGCCAGCAGCCCAATAGGGGAGAACACTGAAGCTTTCTTT.

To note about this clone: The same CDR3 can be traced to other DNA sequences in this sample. The DNA of the CDR3 is TGTGCCAGCAGCTTAACTCACCAAGAGACCCAGTACTTC. This sequence encodes CASSLTHQETQYF. J is TRBJ2-5 and V is TRBV7-3; D unclear. The CDR3 covers 13 residues. The V and J ends lost 0 bases and 0 bases respectively, with 2 bases between them. The germline gives CDR1 SGHTA, CDR2 FQGTGA.

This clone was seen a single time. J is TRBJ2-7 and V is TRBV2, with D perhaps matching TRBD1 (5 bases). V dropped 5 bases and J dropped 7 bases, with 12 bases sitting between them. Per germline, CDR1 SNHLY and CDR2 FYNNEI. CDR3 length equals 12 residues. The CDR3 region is CASSRRASEQYF. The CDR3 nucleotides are TGTGCCAGCAGTCGCAGGGCATCGGAGCAGTACTTC.

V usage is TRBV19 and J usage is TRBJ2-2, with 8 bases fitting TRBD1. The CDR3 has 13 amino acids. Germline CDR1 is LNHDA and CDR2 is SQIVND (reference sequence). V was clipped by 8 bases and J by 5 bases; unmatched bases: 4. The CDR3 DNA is TGTGCCAGTGGACAGGGAAATACCGGGGAGCTGTTTTTT. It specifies CASGQGNTGELFF.

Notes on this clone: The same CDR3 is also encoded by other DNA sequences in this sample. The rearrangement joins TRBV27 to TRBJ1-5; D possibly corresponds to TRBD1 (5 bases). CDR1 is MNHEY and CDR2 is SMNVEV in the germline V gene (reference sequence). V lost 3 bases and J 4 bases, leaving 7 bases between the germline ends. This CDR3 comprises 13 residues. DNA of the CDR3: TGTGCCAGCAGTTTTGGGGGGAATCAGCCCCAGCATTTT. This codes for CASSFGGNQPQHF.

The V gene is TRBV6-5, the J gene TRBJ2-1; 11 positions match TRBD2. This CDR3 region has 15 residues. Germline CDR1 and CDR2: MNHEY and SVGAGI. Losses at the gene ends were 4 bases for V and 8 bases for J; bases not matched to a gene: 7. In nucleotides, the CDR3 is TGTGCCAGCAGTTCGTATAGCGGGAGGGCGGATGAGCAGTTCTTC. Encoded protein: CASSSYSGRADEQFF.

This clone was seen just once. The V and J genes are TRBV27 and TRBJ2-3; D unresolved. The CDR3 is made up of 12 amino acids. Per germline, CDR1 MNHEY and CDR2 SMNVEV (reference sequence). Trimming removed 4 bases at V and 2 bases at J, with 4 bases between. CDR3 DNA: TGTGCCAGCAGTTCGAACACAGATACGCAGTATTTT. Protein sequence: CASSSNTDTQYF.

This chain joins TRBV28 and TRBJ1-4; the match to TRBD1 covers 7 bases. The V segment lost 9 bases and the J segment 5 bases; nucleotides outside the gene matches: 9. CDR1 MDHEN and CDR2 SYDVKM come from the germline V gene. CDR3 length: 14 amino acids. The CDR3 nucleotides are TGTGCCAGTAGAGAGACAGGGAAAAATGAAAAACTGTTTTTT. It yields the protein CASRETGKNEKLFF.

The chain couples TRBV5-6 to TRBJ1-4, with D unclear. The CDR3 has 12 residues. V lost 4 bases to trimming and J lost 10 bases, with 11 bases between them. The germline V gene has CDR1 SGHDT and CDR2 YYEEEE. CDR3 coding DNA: TGTGCCAGCAGCCTAGGGAGGGCAAAACTGTTTTTT. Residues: CASSLGRAKLFF.

The CDR3 reads CASSVRLSSGSYRGAYF. CDR3 bases: TGTGCCAGCAGCGTAAGGTTGAGTAGCGGGAGTTATAGAGGCGCGTACTTC. The chain joins TRBV9 to TRBJ2-5; TRBD2 matches 9 bases. This CDR3 region has 17 residues. Germline CDR1 is SGDLS and CDR2 is YYNGEE. Losses at the gene ends were 1 base for V and 13 bases for J; bases not matched to a gene: 20.

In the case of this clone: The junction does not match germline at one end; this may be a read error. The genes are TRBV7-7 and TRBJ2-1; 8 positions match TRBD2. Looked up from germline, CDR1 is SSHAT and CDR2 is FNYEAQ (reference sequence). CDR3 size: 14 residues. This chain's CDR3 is CASSVTGTSNEQFF. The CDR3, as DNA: TGTGCTAGCAGCGTAACCGGGACTAGCAATGAGCAGTTCTTC.

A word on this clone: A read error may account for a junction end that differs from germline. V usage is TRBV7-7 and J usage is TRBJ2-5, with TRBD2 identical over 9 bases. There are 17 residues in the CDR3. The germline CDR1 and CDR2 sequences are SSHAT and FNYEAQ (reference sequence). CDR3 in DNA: TGTGCTAGCAGCTTAACCAATTTAGCGGGAGTTGCGGAGACCCAGTACTTC. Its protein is CASSLTNLAGVAETQYF.

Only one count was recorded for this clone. In DNA, the CDR3 is TGTGCCACCAGCAGAGATATCGTGAGAGCGGGAGTATCGAAGTTCTTC. This translates into CATSRDIVRAGVSKFF. J is TRBJ2-1 and V is TRBV15, with TRBD2 identical over 8 bases. This CDR3 has 16 residues. CDR1 and CDR2 from the germline V gene are LNHNV and YYDKDF (reference sequence). V lost 0 bases to trimming and J lost 14 bases; unmatched junction nucleotides: 15.

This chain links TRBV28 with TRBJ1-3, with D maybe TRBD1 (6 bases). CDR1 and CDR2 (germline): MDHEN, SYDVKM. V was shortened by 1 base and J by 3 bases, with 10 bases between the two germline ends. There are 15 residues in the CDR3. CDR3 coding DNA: TGTGCCAGCAGTTTATACCTAGGGGGTGGAAACACCATATATTTT. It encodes CASSLYLGGGNTIYF.

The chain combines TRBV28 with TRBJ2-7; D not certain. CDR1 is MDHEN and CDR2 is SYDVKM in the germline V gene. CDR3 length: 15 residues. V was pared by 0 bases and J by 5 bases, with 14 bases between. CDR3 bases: TGTGCCAGCAGTTTATGGAGCCAGCTACCCCACGAGCAGTACTTC. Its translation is CASSLWSQLPHEQYF.